What follows is one TCR beta chain and its context. With 7 bases removed from V and 2 bases from J, the gap between germline ends came to 5 bases. The germline V gene has CDR1 LNHDA and CDR2 SQIVND (reference sequence). There are 11 residues in the CDR3. The data stem from a study of T cells in Graves' hyperthyroidism and ophthalmopathy. Study at large: Peripheral blood sampling occurred at initial diagnosis, before any treatment.

What was amplified from RNA transcripts were TCR beta CDR3 regions. HTBI primers were the set used in a first-round RT-PCR of the TCR CDR3. TCRdb re-called the multiplex PCR reads with MiXCR, one entry per CDR3 protein. The table lists under 400,000 distinct CDR3 sequences, 15% to 20% of them singletons. V usage is TRBV19 and J usage is TRBJ1-2; D call uncertain. The clonotype was recovered from a woman aged 50 to 60 with Graves' hyperthyroidism. Source material: blood. As DNA, the CDR3 is TGTGCCAGTAAAAGGAACTATGGCTACACCTTC. Its translation: CASKRNYGYTF. Complete variable domain (other parts from reference TRBV19 and TRBJ1-2): DGGITQSPKYLFRKEGQNVTLSCEQNLNHDAMYWYRQDPGQGLRLIYYSQIVNDFQKGDIAEGYSVSREKKESFPLTVTSAQKNPTAFYLCASKRNYGYTFGSGTRLTVV.